This T cell receptor beta chain was obtained from a study of blood T cells in healthy people across ages. Study-level findings and limits: The study regarded diversity estimates from one million T cells as underestimates. Roughly linear age-related decline in beta diversity appeared, significant by age around 36.

The CDR3 is 17 amino acids. The germline V and J ends were trimmed by 3 bases and 0 bases, with 18 bases remaining between them. Germline V CDR1 and CDR2: LGHDT, YNNKEL (reference sequence). The second PCR ran roughly 7 to 12 cycles with a sample-barcoded 5' primer and J-beta primers. A 12-random-nucleotide template-switch adaptor tagged each cDNA molecule. TCRdb fed the 5' RACE reads into MiXCR, producing one record per CDR3 protein. The sample lists around 800,000 distinct CDR3 sequences; 40% to 50% were seen once. As regards this clonotype: Its specificity is unknown.

V usage is TRBV3-1 and J usage is TRBJ2-7; tentatively, D is TRBD2 (6 bases). The sample consisted of blood. This TCR was recovered from a man in his sixties in good health. CDR3 in amino acids: CASSQTPGTLSSYEQYF. CDR3 sequence (DNA): TGTGCCAGCAGCCAGACCCCCGGGACTTTGAGCTCCTACGAGCAGTACTTC.